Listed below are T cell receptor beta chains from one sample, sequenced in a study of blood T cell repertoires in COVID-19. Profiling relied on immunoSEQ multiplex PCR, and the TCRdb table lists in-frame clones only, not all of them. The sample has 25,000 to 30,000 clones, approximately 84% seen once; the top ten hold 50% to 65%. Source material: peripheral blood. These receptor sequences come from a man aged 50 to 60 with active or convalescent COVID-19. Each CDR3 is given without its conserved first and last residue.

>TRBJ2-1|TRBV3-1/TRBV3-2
ASSHYSTGGAGGYNEQF
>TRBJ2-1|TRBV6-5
AAHGGDSSYNEQF
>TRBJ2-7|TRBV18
ASSVYRDTAYEQY
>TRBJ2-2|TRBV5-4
ASSPDSANTGELF
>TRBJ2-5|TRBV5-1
ASSLGWASGDQETQY
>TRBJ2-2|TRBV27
ASSFQLAGGLDTGELF
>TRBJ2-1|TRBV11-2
ASIEGQGTYNEQF
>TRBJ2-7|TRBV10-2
ASSDPRGQGYPPEQY
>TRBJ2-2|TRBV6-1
ASIAGNTGELF
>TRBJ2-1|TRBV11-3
ASSFLAGDEQF
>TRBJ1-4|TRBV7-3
ASSLSVATNEKLF
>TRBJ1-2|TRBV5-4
ASSLGQGTDYGYT
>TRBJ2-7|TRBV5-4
ASSRDGGSYEQY
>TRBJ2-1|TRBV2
ASSEGGGRQF
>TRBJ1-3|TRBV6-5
ASYRDRGSGNTIY
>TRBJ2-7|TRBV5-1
ASRTGTSLEQY
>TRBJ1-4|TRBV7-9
ASSLTGRGNEKLF
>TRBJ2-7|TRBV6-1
ASSDFGTGGSYEQY
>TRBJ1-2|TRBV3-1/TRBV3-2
ASSQDNWRLYGYT
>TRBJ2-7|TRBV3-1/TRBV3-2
ASSLGRGYEQY
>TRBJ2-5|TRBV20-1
SASTGVTETQY
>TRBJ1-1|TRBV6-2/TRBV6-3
ASSYSWDSGAF
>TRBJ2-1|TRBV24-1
ATSDRTSGKGYNEQF
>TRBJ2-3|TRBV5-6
ASSLDWGRADTQY
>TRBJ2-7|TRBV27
ASRGLAVYEQY
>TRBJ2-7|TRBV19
ASSSQRDIEQY
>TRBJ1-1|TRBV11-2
ASSRQGVWDTEAF
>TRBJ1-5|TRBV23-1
ASSQRGGDQPQH
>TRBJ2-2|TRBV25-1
ASSLRQSTGELF
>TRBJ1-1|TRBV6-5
ASSRQYNTEAF
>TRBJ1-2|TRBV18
ASSPTGNYGYT
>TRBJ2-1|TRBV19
ASSILEQRDNEQF
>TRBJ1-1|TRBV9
ASSAGRENTEAF
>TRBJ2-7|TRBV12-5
ASGHSLSSYEQY
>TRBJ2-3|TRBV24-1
ATSDWAGHRTDTQY
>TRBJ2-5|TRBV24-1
ATSDFRGDQETQY
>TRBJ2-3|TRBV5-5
ASSLTAGGSLDTQY
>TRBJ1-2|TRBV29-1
SVADSFYGYT
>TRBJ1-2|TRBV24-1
ATRAADYGYT
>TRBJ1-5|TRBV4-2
ASSQENRPDQPQH
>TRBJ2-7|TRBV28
ASSYGTLAPYEQY
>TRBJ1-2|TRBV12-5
ASGSTGGAGYT
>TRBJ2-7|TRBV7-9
ASSFAGDEQY
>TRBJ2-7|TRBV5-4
ASSLARTSGSYEQY
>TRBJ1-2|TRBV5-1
ASSLALGQYLRGYT
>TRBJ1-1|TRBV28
ASSSQYGNTEAF
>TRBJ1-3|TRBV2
ASSLDRRNSGNTIY
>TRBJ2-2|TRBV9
ASSVVSGENTGELF
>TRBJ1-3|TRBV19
ASSIDVSRRTQASGNTIY
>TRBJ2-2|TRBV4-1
ASSQERRQGKAGTGELF
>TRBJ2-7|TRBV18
ASSPTQGRYEQY
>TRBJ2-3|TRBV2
ATLTGGGTDTQY
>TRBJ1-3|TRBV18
ASSPLQHSGNTIY
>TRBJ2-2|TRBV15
ATSRWNTGELF
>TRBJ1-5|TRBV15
ATSNPSNREGRPQH
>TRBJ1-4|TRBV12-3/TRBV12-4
ASSLGANEKLF
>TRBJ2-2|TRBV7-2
ASSLVGVYTGELF
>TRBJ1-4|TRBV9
ASALWASNEKLF
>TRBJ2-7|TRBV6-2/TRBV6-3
ASSRGLTSSYEQY
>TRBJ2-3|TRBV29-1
SVERGLAGGYDRDTQY